The 14 T cell receptor beta chains listed next were all sequenced from one sample in a study of blood T cell repertoires in COVID-19. Generated by immunoSEQ multiplex PCR, the TCRdb table keeps only in-frame clones and is missing some. The sample holds 360,000 or so clones, around 90% seen once. The sample comprised peripheral blood. The receptor source for this set is a man younger than 35 with active or convalescent COVID-19.

The chain recombines TRBV18 with TRBJ1-3; no firm D call. The CDR3 length is 15 residues. Germline V gene lookup returns CDR1 KGHSH and CDR2 LQKENI. V was clipped by 0 bases and J by 5 bases, with 11 bases between them. Here the CDR3 reads CASSPPDGVRNTIYF. The CDR3 DNA is TGTGCCAGCTCACCACCCGACGGGGTTAGAAACACCATATATTTT. Filled out from reference TRBV18 and TRBJ1-3, the complete variable domain reads NAGVMQNPRHLVRRRGQEARLRCSPMKGHSHVYWYRQLPEEGLKFMVYLQKENIIDESGMPKERFSAEFPKEGPSILRIQQVVRGDSAAYFCASSPPDGVRNTIYFGEGSWLTVV.

J is TRBJ2-7 and V is TRBV7-9, with no clear D. Germline CDR1 SEHNR, CDR2 FQNEAQ (reference sequence). Trimming stripped 5 bases from V and 1 base from J, with 9 bases between. The CDR3 has 13 amino acids. CDR3 in DNA: TGTGCCAGCAGCAATCAGAATTCCTACGAGCAGTACTTC. Protein: CASSNQNSYEQYF.

This CDR3 reads CSVEDSGGPGEKLFF. The DNA for the CDR3 is TGCAGCGTTGAAGATAGCGGGGGCCCGGGTGAAAAACTGTTTTTT. This chain connects TRBV29-1 to TRBJ1-4; D might be TRBD1 (6 bases). Germline loops: CDR1 SQVTM, CDR2 ANQGSEA. The CDR3 runs to 15 residues. V shed 0 bases and J shed 7 bases, with 15 bases lying between them.

This clone occurred once. The chain couples TRBV27 to TRBJ2-5; 12 positions match TRBD2. This CDR3 has 17 residues. Trimming at V came to 7 bases and at J to 4 bases, leaving 13 bases not matched to a gene. Germline CDR1 MNHEY, CDR2 SMNVEV (reference sequence). CDR3 nucleotide sequence: TGTGCCAGCACCTCGCCCCCCACTAGCGGGGGGCCAGAGACCCAGTACTTC. This gives the protein CASTSPPTSGGPETQYF.

The chain uses TRBV5-1 and TRBJ1-1, with TRBD1 as a possible D gene (6 bases). Germline CDR1 reads SGHRS; CDR2 reads YFSETQ. V was clipped by 7 bases and J by 4 bases, with 17 bases between them. This CDR3 has 14 residues. Here the CDR3 DNA reads TGCGCCAGCCACCGGGGAGGGGGGAGCACTGAAGCTTTCTTT. Protein: CASHRGGGSTEAFF.

The chain joins TRBV7-9 to TRBJ1-6; 7 positions match TRBD1. Germline values: CDR1 SEHNR, CDR2 FQNEAQ (reference sequence). Trimming took 4 bases from V and 7 from J; bases not matched to a gene: 4. The CDR3 totals 14 residues. CDR3 DNA sequence: TGTGCCAGCAGCTCGGACAGGTTCAATTCACCCCTCCACTTT. This codes for CASSSDRFNSPLHF. Full variable domain (rest looked up from reference TRBV7-9 and TRBJ1-6): DTGVSQNPRHKITKRGQNVTFRCDPISEHNRLYWYRQTLGQGPEFLTYFQNEAQLEKSRLLSDRFSAERPKGSFSTLEIQRTEQGDSAMYLCASSSDRFNSPLHFGNGTRLTVT.

CDR3 protein: CASSTDRGINEQFF. Here the CDR3 DNA reads TGTGCCAGCTCAACGGACAGGGGGATCAATGAGCAGTTCTTC. The chain has TRBV18 and TRBJ2-1, with 10 positions matching TRBD1. V was clipped by 5 bases and J by 6 bases; unmatched bases: 4. The CDR3 is 14 residues long. Germline CDR1 is KGHSH and CDR2 is LQKENI.

This clone occurred a few times. The gene calls are TRBV2 and TRBJ1-6, with TRBD1 matching 9 bases. Germline V gene lookup returns CDR1 SNHLY and CDR2 FYNNEI. This CDR3 spans 16 amino acids. The junction had 7 bases not matched to a gene; V was cut back by 6 bases and J by 4 bases. For the CDR3, the DNA is TGTGCCAGCAGGGGACAGGGTTCTTTATATAATTCACCCCTCCACTTT. This gives the protein CASRGQGSLYNSPLHF.

The rearrangement uses TRBV29-1 and TRBJ1-2, with TRBD1 matching over 9 bases. From germline, CDR1 is SQVTM and CDR2 ANQGSEA. Losses at the gene ends were 6 bases for V and 12 bases for J; bases not matched to a gene: 8. The CDR3 runs 11 residues. The CDR3 DNA follows: TGCAGCGTAGAACCCCGGGACAGGGACACCTTC. Encoded protein: CSVEPRDRDTF.

The DNA for the CDR3 is TGCAGCGTTGTCGGGGCGGGAGGGACCTACGAGCAGTACTTC. Its translation is CSVVGAGGTYEQYF. The chain recombines TRBV29-1 with TRBJ2-7; TRBD2 agrees at 9 bases. J gave up 2 bases and V 4 bases, and 6 bases lay outside the gene matches. The length of the CDR3 is 14 residues. Germline CDR1 is SQVTM and CDR2 is ANQGSEA.

The V call is TRBV5-8, the J call TRBJ2-7; TRBD2 is a possible D gene (5 bases). V was shortened by 5 bases and J by 0 bases, with 18 bases between the two germline ends. The CDR3 totals 16 residues. Germline CDR1 is SGHTS and CDR2 is YDEGEE. CDR3 residues: CASRMEAAANSYEQYF. The DNA of the CDR3 is TGTGCCAGCAGAATGGAGGCAGCGGCGAACTCCTACGAGCAGTACTTC.

Comments on this clone: Other DNA sequences within the sample encode an identical CDR3. V usage is TRBV5-1 and J usage is TRBJ2-7, with D uncertain. V gave up 0 bases and J gave up 0 bases, with 7 bases separating them. Per germline, CDR1 SGHRS and CDR2 YFSETQ. CDR3 length equals 14 residues. The CDR3 bases are TGCGCCAGCAGCTTGGGAGGCAGCTCCTACGAGCAGTACTTC. Translation: CASSLGGSSYEQYF.

The chain links TRBV5-8 to TRBJ1-2, with 8 nucleotides matching TRBD1. J lost 7 bases, V lost 4 bases, and 12 bases had no gene match. Germline V CDR1 and CDR2: SGHTS, YDEGEE. The CDR3 runs to 15 residues. The CDR3 DNA follows: TGTGCCAGCAGCGGAGGGACAGGCTTCCTGAGTGGCTACACCTTC. This sequence encodes CASSGGTGFLSGYTF.

V usage is TRBV3-1 (or the pseudogene TRBV3-2) and J usage is TRBJ2-3, with 8 bases aligning to TRBD1. Trimming cost V 6 bases and J 1 base; bases outside gene matches: 3. Germline V gene lookup returns CDR1 LGHDT and CDR2 YNNKEL (reference sequence). This CDR3 has 14 residues. The DNA of the CDR3 is TGTGCCAGCAGGAAACAGGGGGGCACAGATACGCAGTATTTT. Amino acids: CASRKQGGTDTQYF.